This T cell receptor (beta chain) was identified in a study of immune characterization of retroperitoneal liposarcoma. TCRdb re-called the PCR reads through MiXCR, storing one row per CDR3 protein. Here the sample spans 2,400 or so distinct CDR3 sequences, roughly 52% being singletons. Germline CDR1 and CDR2: MNHNS and SASEGT. The CDR3 spans 16 residues. Germline trimming cut 4 bases from V and 5 bases from J; bases unmatched to any gene: 6. J is TRBJ1-6 and V is TRBV6-1; 9 nucleotides agree with TRBD1. This receptor was identified in a female donor with retroperitoneal liposarcoma. The sequenced sample was tumor tissue. CDR3 loop: CASSAGRTGDNSPLHF. The CDR3 DNA follows: TGTGCCAGCAGTGCTGGTAGGACAGGGGATAATTCACCCCTCCACTTT.